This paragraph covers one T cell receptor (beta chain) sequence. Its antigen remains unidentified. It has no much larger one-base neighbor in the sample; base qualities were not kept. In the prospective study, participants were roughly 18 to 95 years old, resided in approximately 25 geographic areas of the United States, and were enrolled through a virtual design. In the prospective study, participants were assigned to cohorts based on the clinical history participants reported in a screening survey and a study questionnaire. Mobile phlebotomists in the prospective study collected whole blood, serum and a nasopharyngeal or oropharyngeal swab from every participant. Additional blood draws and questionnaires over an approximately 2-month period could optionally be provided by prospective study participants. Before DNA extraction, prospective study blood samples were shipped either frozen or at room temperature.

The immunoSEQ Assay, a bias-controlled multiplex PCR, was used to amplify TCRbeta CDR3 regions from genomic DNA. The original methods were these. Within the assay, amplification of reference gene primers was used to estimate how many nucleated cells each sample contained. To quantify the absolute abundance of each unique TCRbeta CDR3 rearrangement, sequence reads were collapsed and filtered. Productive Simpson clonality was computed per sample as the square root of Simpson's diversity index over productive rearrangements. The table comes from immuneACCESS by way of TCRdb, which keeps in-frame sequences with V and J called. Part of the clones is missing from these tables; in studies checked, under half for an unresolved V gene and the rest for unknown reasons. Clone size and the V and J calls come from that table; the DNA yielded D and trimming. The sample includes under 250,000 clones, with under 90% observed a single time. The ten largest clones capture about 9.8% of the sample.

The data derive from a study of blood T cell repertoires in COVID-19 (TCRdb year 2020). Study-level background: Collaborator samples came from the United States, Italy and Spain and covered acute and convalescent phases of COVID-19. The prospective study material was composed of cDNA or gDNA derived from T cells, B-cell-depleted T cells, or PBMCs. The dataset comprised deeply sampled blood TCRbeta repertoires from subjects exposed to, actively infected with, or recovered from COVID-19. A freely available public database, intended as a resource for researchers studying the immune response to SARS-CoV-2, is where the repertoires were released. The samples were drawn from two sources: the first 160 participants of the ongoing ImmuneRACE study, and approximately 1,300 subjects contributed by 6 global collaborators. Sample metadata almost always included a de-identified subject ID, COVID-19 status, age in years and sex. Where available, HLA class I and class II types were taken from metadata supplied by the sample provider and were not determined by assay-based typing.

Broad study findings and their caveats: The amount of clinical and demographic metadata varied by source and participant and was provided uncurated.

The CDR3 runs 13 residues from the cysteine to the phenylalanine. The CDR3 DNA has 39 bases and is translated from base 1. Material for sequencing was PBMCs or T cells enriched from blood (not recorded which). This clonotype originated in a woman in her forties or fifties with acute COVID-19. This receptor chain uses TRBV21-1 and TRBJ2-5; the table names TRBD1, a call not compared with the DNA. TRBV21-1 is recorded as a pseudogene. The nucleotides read TGTGCCAGTAAGACAGGGGCGTCAGAGACCCAGTACTTC. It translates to CASKTGASETQYF.